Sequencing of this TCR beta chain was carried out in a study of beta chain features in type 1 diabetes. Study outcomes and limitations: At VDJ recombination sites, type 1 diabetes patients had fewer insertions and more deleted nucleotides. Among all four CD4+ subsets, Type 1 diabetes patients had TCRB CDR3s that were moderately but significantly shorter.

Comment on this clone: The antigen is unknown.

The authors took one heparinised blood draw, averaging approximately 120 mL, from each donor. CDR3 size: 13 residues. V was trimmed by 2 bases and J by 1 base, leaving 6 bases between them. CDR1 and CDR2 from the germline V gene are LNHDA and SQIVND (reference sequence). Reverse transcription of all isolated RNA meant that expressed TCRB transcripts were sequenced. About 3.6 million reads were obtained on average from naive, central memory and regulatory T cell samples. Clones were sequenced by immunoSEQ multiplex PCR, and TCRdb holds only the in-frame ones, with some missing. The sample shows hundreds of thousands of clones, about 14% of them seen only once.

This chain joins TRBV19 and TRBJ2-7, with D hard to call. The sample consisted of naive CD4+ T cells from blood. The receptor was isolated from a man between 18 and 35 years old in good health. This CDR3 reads CASSISRSYEQYF. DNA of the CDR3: TGTGCCAGTAGTATATCCAGATCCTACGAGCAGTACTTC.